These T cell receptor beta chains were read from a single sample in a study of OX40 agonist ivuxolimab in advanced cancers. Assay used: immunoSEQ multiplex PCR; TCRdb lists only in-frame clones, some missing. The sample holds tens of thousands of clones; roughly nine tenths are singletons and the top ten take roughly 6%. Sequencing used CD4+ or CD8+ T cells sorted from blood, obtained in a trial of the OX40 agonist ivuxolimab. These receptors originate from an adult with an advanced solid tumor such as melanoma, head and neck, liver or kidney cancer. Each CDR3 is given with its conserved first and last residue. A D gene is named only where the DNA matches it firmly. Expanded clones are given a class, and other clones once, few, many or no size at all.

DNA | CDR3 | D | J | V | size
TGTGCCAGCAGCTTAGTCGGGACTAGCTCGGCCGGGGAGCTGTTTTTT | CASSLVGTSSAGELFF | TRBD2 | TRBJ2-2 | TRBV7-9 | .
TGTGCTAGTGGCTCCCCAATGGGTGCCCAGACCTATGGCTACACCTTC | CASGSPMGAQTYGYTF | . | TRBJ1-2 | TRBV12-5 | .
TGTGCCAGCAGCCCAGGGACAGAGCCTAGCACAGATACGCAGTATTTT | CASSPGTEPSTDTQYF | TRBD1 | TRBJ2-3 | TRBV11-2 | once
TGCGCCAGCAGCCAAGCCCCGGGACTTAGGGAAAAACTGTTTTTT | CASSQAPGLREKLFF | . | TRBJ1-4 | TRBV4-1 | .
TGTGCCAGTAGTATACAGGGGTCCAATCTAATTGGCTACACCTTC | CASSIQGSNLIGYTF | . | TRBJ1-2 | TRBV19 | once
TGTGCCAGCAGCGATGACAGGGCTTACAACTATGGCTACACCTTC | CASSDDRAYNYGYTF | TRBD1 | TRBJ1-2 | TRBV7-2 | .
TGTGCCAGCAGCTTGGCTTCGGGTAACGAGCAGTACTTC | CASSLASGNEQYF | . | TRBJ2-7 | TRBV5-6 | .
TGTGCCAGCAGCTTTGGAGTAGGAACACTAGCCAAAAACATTCAGTACTTC | CASSFGVGTLAKNIQYF | . | TRBJ2-4 | TRBV11-1 | .
TGTGCCAGCAGCCCCAGGGCCGGGGAGCTGTTTTTT | CASSPRAGELFF | . | TRBJ2-2 | TRBV7-9 | .
TGTGCCAGCAGATCCGGGCGGGGGAACTACAATGAGCAGTTCTTC | CASRSGRGNYNEQFF | TRBD2 | TRBJ2-1 | TRBV6-5 | .
TGTGCCAGCAGGTTACAGGGTGGCACTGAAGCTTTCTTT | CASRLQGGTEAFF | . | TRBJ1-1 | TRBV5-4 | once
TGTGCCAGCAGTTACACAGGGAACTACGAGCAGTACTTC | CASSYTGNYEQYF | . | TRBJ2-7 | TRBV6-6 | .
TGTGCCAGCAGTTTATATCTTCCGAACACCGGGGAGCTGTTTTTT | CASSLYLPNTGELFF | . | TRBJ2-2 | TRBV27 | .
TGTGCCAGCAGCGTAGTTTCGGGGCGTCGGGTGGGTGAGCAGTTCTTC | CASSVVSGRRVGEQFF | . | TRBJ2-1 | TRBV9 | once
TGCGCCAGCAGCCAAGGTACGGGACTAGCGGGGAATGAGCAGTTCTTC | CASSQGTGLAGNEQFF | TRBD2 | TRBJ2-1 | TRBV4-3 | .
TGTGCCTGGAGCGTCGACAGTTCTGGGGCCAACGTCCTGACTTTC | CAWSVDSSGANVLTF | . | TRBJ2-6 | TRBV30 | .
TGTGCCAGCAGTTTATATACGGGGGTCGCTAATGAGCAGTTCTTC | CASSLYTGVANEQFF | . | TRBJ2-1 | TRBV28 | .
TGTGCTAGCAGCTTAGATCCAGGAATCTCATCTGGGGCCAACGTCCTGACTTTC | CASSLDPGISSGANVLTF | . | TRBJ2-6 | TRBV7-7 | .
TGTGCCAGCAGCTTATTTGGGGACGAGCAGTACTTC | CASSLFGDEQYF | . | TRBJ2-7 | TRBV7-2 | .
TGTGCCATCAGTGCGTCCGAGGGGCTACTTTACGAGCAGTACTTC | CAISASEGLLYEQYF | . | TRBJ2-7 | TRBV10-3 | .
TGTGCCAGCAGCCTAACTTCGGAGCTGTTTTTT | CASSLTSELFF | . | TRBJ2-2 | TRBV4-2 | .
TGCGCCAGCAGCTTAACAGGGGGCCCAATCATAGATACGCAGTATTTT | CASSLTGGPIIDTQYF | TRBD1 | TRBJ2-3 | TRBV5-1 | .
TGTGCCAGCAGCGGCGGGCTGTACAATGAGCAGTTCTTC | CASSGGLYNEQFF | . | TRBJ2-1 | TRBV7-6 | .
TGTGCCAGCAGCCCCGACCGAGGGTTCGAGCAGTACTTC | CASSPDRGFEQYF | . | TRBJ2-7 | TRBV28 | .